Below are 2 T cell receptor beta chains sequenced from a single sample in a study of T cells after somatic rescue of genetic block. Method: immunoSEQ multiplex PCR; TCRdb's copy keeps in-frame clones and lacks some. The sample yields 9,500 to 10,000 clones, 74% seen once. The sample consisted of peripheral blood mononuclear cells (PBMCs). Every receptor here comes from a boy younger than 18.

The rearrangement joins TRBV14 to TRBJ2-7; no clear D. Germline V gives CDR1 SGHDN, CDR2 FVKESK. CDR3 size: 14 residues. V was trimmed by 2 bases and J by 0 bases, leaving 8 bases between them. The CDR3: CASSQQVYSYEQYF. Written as DNA, the CDR3 is TGTGCCAGCAGCCAACAGGTTTACTCCTACGAGCAGTACTTC.

The rearrangement links TRBV10-3 to TRBJ2-5; D is possibly TRBD2 (6 bases). The CDR3 runs to 13 residues. V lost 5 bases and J 7 bases, leaving 14 bases between the germline ends. Germline CDR1 and CDR2: ENHRY and SYGVKD. The CDR3 nucleotides read TGTGCCATCAGTTATCCGGGACTCGGGACCCAGTACTTC. Amino acid sequence: CAISYPGLGTQYF.